Below, one TCR beta chain is given with its context. The data were obtained in a study of blood T cell repertoires in COVID-19. Overall study: Collection of acute and convalescent COVID-19 samples took place in the United States, Italy and Spain. The analysed material was cDNA or gDNA that came from T cells, B-cell-depleted T cells, or PBMCs.

Per the authors' pipeline: By means of reference gene primer amplification, nucleated cell counts were estimated. Assay: immunoSEQ multiplex PCR; the TCRdb copy retains only in-frame clones and omits some. That table is the source of V, J and clone size, and D and trimming were worked out from the DNA. The table records under 200,000 clones, about four fifths of them present only once. Germline V gene lookup returns CDR1 SGHRS and CDR2 YFSETQ. CDR3 length: 16 residues. Trimming cost V 4 bases and J 1 base; bases outside gene matches: 3. Material: peripheral blood. This clonotype was obtained from a human donor with acute or convalescent COVID-19. The donor label of this sample is uncertain. J is TRBJ2-3 and V is TRBV5-1; 13 bases line up with TRBD2. The CDR3 DNA reads TGCGCCAGCAGCACCGGGACTAGCGGGGGCACAGATACGCAGTATTTT. Translation: CASSTGTSGGTDTQYF.